Reported below is one T cell receptor (beta chain). The repertoire was sequenced with immunoSEQ multiplex PCR; TCRdb's copy has only in-frame clones and lacks some. Altogether about 300,000 clones are present, around 90% being singletons, with the ten largest covering about 5.2%. This entry is derived from a study of blood T cell repertoires in COVID-19. The CDR3 has 16 residues. V gave up 3 bases and J gave up 5 bases; unmatched junction bases: 7. The germline CDR1 and CDR2 sequences are MGHDK and SYGVNS. The material sequenced was PBMCs or T cells enriched from blood (not recorded which). The sequence derives from a man between 60 and 70 years old who had recovered from COVID-19. The chain carries TRBV25-1 and TRBJ1-2, with 12 nucleotides matching TRBD1. The CDR3, as DNA: TGTGCCAGCAGTGACCCTGGGACAGGGGGCGTTTATGGCTACACCTTC. This sequence encodes CASSDPGTGGVYGYTF.